This T cell receptor (beta chain) originates from a study of shared clonotypes between healthy human individuals. Germline CDR1 LNHDA, CDR2 SQIVND (reference sequence). The CDR3 sequence is 16 residues long. Germline trimming cut 4 bases from V and 0 bases from J; bases unmatched to any gene: 5. This clone appeared a single time. Only in-frame clones appear in the TCRdb table, and some are missing; sequencing was by immunoSEQ multiplex PCR. The table includes roughly 1,600,000 clones, 97% to 99% detected once. This receptor was taken from a man aged 25-45 years in good health. Sequenced material: naive CD4+ T cells sorted from blood. As to subset: CD45RA+ positively selected. The chain joins TRBV19 to TRBJ2-3; TRBD2 matches 9 bases. The CDR3 DNA reads as TGTGCCAGTAGTAAAAGGACTAGCGCTAGCACAGATACGCAGTATTTT. Amino acid sequence: CASSKRTSASTDTQYF. The full variable domain, its missing parts supplied by reference TRBV19 and TRBJ2-3, is DGGITQSPKYLFRKEGQNVTLSCEQNLNHDAMYWYRQDPGQGLRLIYYSQIVNDFQKGDIAEGYSVSREKKESFPLTVTSAQKNPTAFYLCASSKRTSASTDTQYFGPGTRLTVL.